These 18 T cell receptor beta chains share one sample of origin, sequenced in a study of persistence of HIV-infected CD4 T cells. The stimulus was an HIV-1 Gag 15-mer peptide pool, 1 ug/peptide/mL. Sorting of responding CD4+ T cells relied on upregulated CD40 ligand together with CD69. The antigens for these receptors are not known. The immunoSEQ assay was version 4, run in survey mode. The table came from immunoSEQ multiplex PCR; TCRdb's copy has only in-frame clones and leaves some out. The table includes about 32,000 clones, 60% to 75% detected once. The sequenced sample was CD4+ T cells sorted from PBMCs after approximately 18-hour stimulation, obtained from a patient who received antiretroviral therapy. These receptors were obtained from an adult man with HIV who was CMV-seropositive.

The chain has TRBV7-9 and TRBJ2-7; D not certain. Germline-derived CDR1 and CDR2 are SEHNR and FQNEAQ (reference sequence). Between the trimmed V and J ends, which lost 1 base and 6 bases, there was a span of 10 bases. There are 13 residues in the CDR3. CDR3 loop: CASSLEPRSEQYF. CDR3 in DNA: TGTGCCAGCAGCTTAGAGCCCCGATCCGAGCAGTACTTC.

J is TRBJ2-6 and V is TRBV6-6; possible D gene TRBD1, 6 bases. Trimming pared 6 bases from V and 1 base from J, leaving 10 bases between. Germline V gene sequence: CDR1 MNHNY, CDR2 SVGAGI (reference sequence). The CDR3 is made up of 15 amino acids. The CDR3 DNA follows: TGTGCCAGCAGCCTCGGACAGTCTGGGGCCAACGTCCTGACTTTC. It yields the protein CASSLGQSGANVLTF.

This clone came up a few times. V and J are TRBV13 and TRBJ2-6, with 7 bases identical to TRBD1. The CDR3 totals 17 residues. V dropped 3 bases and J dropped 4; count of bases not matched to a gene: 9. Germline-derived CDR1 and CDR2 are PRHDT and FYEKMQ (reference sequence). The CDR3: CASSFRTGPSGANVLTF. Here the CDR3 DNA reads TGTGCCAGCAGCTTCCGGACAGGTCCGTCGGGGGCCAACGTCCTGACTTTC.

This clone was seen a handful of times. The rearrangement uses TRBV7-3 and TRBJ1-1, with D perhaps matching TRBD1 (5 bases). V gave up 5 bases and J gave up 4 bases, with 17 bases separating them. Germline values: CDR1 SGHTA, CDR2 FQGTGA. The CDR3 consists of 15 residues. The CDR3 DNA sequence: TGTGCCAGCAGCCGAGGCGGGGGAAAGAGCACTGAAGCTTTCTTT. It codes for CASSRGGGKSTEAFF.

The chain couples TRBV6-1 to TRBJ2-7, with no clear D. Germline-derived CDR1 and CDR2 are MNHNS and SASEGT. This CDR3 has 11 amino acids. Trimming removed 2 bases at V and 4 bases at J, with 3 bases between. CDR3: CASSERYEQYF. In DNA, the CDR3 is TGTGCCAGCAGTGAAAGGTACGAGCAGTACTTC.

The rearrangement joins TRBV28 to TRBJ1-3, with D perhaps matching TRBD1 (6 bases). The CDR3 runs to 16 residues. The germline CDR1 and CDR2 sequences are MDHEN and SYDVKM. Trimming took 6 bases from V and 0 from J, leaving 15 bases between them. CDR3 bases: TGTGCCAGCAGATCGACGGGGGACATCTCTGGAAACACCATATATTTT. It encodes CASRSTGDISGNTIYF.

This chain connects TRBV7-6 to TRBJ1-3; D gene ambiguous. Germline values: CDR1 SGHVS, CDR2 FNYEAQ. CDR3 length: 16 amino acids. Trimming removed 1 base from V and 0 bases from J, with 10 bases in between. This chain's CDR3 is CASSLGAHGSGNTIYF. The CDR3 bases are TGTGCCAGCAGCTTAGGAGCGCACGGCTCTGGAAACACCATATATTTT.

The V call is TRBV24-1, the J call TRBJ1-5; the D gene is possibly TRBD1 (5 bases). The CDR3 is 15 amino acids. Germline V lookup: CDR1 KGHDR, CDR2 SFDVKD. Trimming removed 3 bases at V and 2 bases at J, with 10 bases between. The DNA of the CDR3 is TGTGCCACCAGTGATGGGGCCGGGGGCAATCAGCCCCAGCATTTT. Translated, it gives CATSDGAGGNQPQHF.

Concerning this clone itself: In the same sample, other DNA sequences code for this CDR3. This chain joins TRBV7-9 and TRBJ1-1; D not resolved. CDR1 is SEHNR and CDR2 is FQNEAQ in the germline V gene (reference sequence). This CDR3 region has 13 residues. Trimming removed 1 base from V and 1 base from J, with 4 bases in between. The CDR3 spells CASSLDTNTEAFF. The CDR3 DNA is TGTGCCAGCAGCTTAGATACGAACACTGAAGCTTTCTTT.

J is TRBJ2-3 and V is TRBV6-6; TRBD2 aligns across 8 bases. Germline assignment: CDR1 MNHNY and CDR2 SVGAGI (reference sequence). With V trimmed by 8 bases and J by 4 bases, 8 bases remained unmatched. The CDR3 length is 14 residues. The CDR3 DNA follows: TGTGCCAGCTTCTCCACGGGGGGGGCAGATACGCAGTATTTT. Its translation is CASFSTGGADTQYF.

The V call is TRBV15, the J call TRBJ1-3; D not resolved. The CDR3 contains 16 residues. CDR1 LNHNV and CDR2 YYDKDF come from the germline V gene (reference sequence). Trimming pared 1 base from V and 0 bases from J, leaving 10 bases between. The DNA of the CDR3 is TGTGCCACCAGCAGAGTGGGCAGGAGCTCTGGAAACACCATATATTTT. Protein sequence: CATSRVGRSSGNTIYF.

The J gene is TRBJ2-3, the V gene TRBV20-1; D gene unclear. Germline CDR1 is DFQATT and CDR2 is SNEGSKA (reference sequence). CDR3 length: 11 amino acids. V was clipped by 2 bases and J by 4 bases, with 4 bases between them. The CDR3 bases are TGCAGTGCTAGAATCTCAGATACGCAGTATTTT. It is translated as CSARISDTQYF.

The chain has TRBV29-1 and TRBJ2-3, with TRBD2 matching 9 bases. The CDR3 is 15 residues long. The junction had 11 bases not matched to a gene; V was cut back by 7 bases and J by 3 bases. Germline V gene sequence: CDR1 SQVTM, CDR2 ANQGSEA. The CDR3 sequence is CSGVPLAGRTDTQYF. The CDR3 DNA reads as TGCAGCGGCGTTCCTCTAGCGGGGCGAACAGATACGCAGTATTTT.

The chain combines TRBV2 with TRBJ1-4, with D perhaps TRBD1 (6 bases). CDR1 is SNHLY, CDR2 FYNNEI, per germline. This CDR3 is 14 amino acids long. V lost 6 bases, J lost 7 bases, and 15 bases lay in between. The CDR3 protein is CASRTGARSEKLFF. The CDR3 DNA is TGTGCCAGCAGAACGGGGGCAAGGAGTGAAAAACTGTTTTTT.

This chain links TRBV6-5 with TRBJ2-1; D gene uncertain. This CDR3 has 15 amino acids. Trimming cost V 5 bases and J 0 bases, with 11 bases left between them. CDR1 and CDR2 (germline): MNHEY, SVGAGI. As DNA, the CDR3 is TGTGCCAGCAGTCCCGCACAGAACTCCTACAATGAGCAGTTCTTC. Amino acid sequence: CASSPAQNSYNEQFF.

This chain connects TRBV3-1 (or the pseudogene TRBV3-2) to TRBJ1-2; D uncertain. This CDR3 comprises 12 residues. Germline V gene lookup returns CDR1 LGHDT and CDR2 YNNKEL (reference sequence). V dropped 7 bases and J dropped 8 bases, with 14 bases sitting between them. In DNA form, the CDR3 reads TGTGCCAGCACGGCGGGGAAGGGCGGCTACACCTTC. Protein product: CASTAGKGGYTF.

The chain combines TRBV4-1 with TRBJ2-1, with TRBD2 identical over 15 bases. V trimming: 5 bases; J trimming: 5 bases; junction bases outside the gene matches: 22. The CDR3 is 22 residues long. The germline V gene encodes CDR1 MGHRA and CDR2 YSYEKL. The CDR3 coding sequence is TGCGCCAGCAGCTTTCGGAACGTTCCGGGACTAGCGGGGGGACGCTCGCACAATGAGCAGTTCTTC. This translates into CASSFRNVPGLAGGRSHNEQFF.

This clone showed up just once. The rearrangement joins TRBV3-1 (or the pseudogene TRBV3-2) to TRBJ2-7; 11 bases line up with TRBD2. Germline V gene data show CDR1 as LGHDT and CDR2 as YNNKEL (reference sequence). CDR3 length equals 17 residues. The V and J ends lost 7 bases and 5 bases, in that order; junction bases with no gene match: 16. The chain's CDR3 is CASKGLSTSGGINEQYF. In DNA form, the CDR3 reads TGTGCCAGCAAGGGATTATCCACTAGCGGGGGAATCAACGAGCAGTACTTC.